This TCR beta chain was recovered during a study of human T cells and chemical hapten exposure. Study-wide results and limits: Sensitization with DPC brought no change to TCRs above 1 in 1000 in frequency.

The V end was cut by 0 bases, the J end by 5 bases, with 4 bases between. The CDR3 loop spans 12 amino acids. Germline V CDR1 and CDR2: MNHEY, SVGEGT. Time point described: healthy volunteer bleed at 2 weeks. Someone pulled total RNA out of unfractionated whole blood. Individual cDNA molecules had unique molecular identifiers attached to them by the library. Per the study methods: Between 23,224 and 690,600 TCRs appeared in each sample, and the median stood at 95,638. TCRdb re-called the RACE reads with MiXCR, one entry per CDR3 protein. These V and J calls derive from TCRdb rather than the authors' analysis. Of some 46,000 distinct CDR3 sequences detected, 4.3% appear once; the ten largest clones hold 1.5% to 2%. This clonotype has a count of ten or more. The antigen is not known.

The V gene is TRBV6-2 or TRBV6-3, the J gene TRBJ1-2; no reliable D call. This receptor was obtained from a female donor in good health. Some clones in this sample may be carry-over from other donors' samples. The sequenced sample consisted of whole blood. As DNA, the CDR3 is TGTGCCAGCAGTTACTCCTTATATGGCTACACCTTC. Its protein is CASSYSLYGYTF.